A selection of T cell receptor beta chains follows, all from one sample in a study of blood T cell repertoires in COVID-19. TCRdb's copy holds only in-frame clones and misses some; the assay was immunoSEQ multiplex PCR. The table includes fewer than 350,000 clones, approximately 83% detected once. Sequencing was performed on peripheral blood. These receptor sequences come from a woman under 40 who had recovered from COVID-19. Both conserved end residues are part of each CDR3. Fields, in order: V gene, J gene, CDR3 protein.

TRBV2,TRBJ1-5,CATQQGSNQPQHF
TRBV2,TRBJ2-5,CASIRGRETQYF
TRBV3-1/TRBV3-2,TRBJ1-6,CASRKTGGSYNSPLHF
TRBV5-6,TRBJ1-5,CASSNQGGNQPQHF
TRBV7-2,TRBJ1-3,CASSFAGLGGNTIYF
TRBV30,TRBJ2-3,CAWSPAGGKTSTDTQYF
TRBV19,TRBJ2-7,CASSQTSSSYEQYF
TRBV11-2,TRBJ2-7,CASRPTSGAYEQYF
TRBV6-5,TRBJ2-7,CASSSSGSIYEQYF
TRBV9,TRBJ2-1,CASSENWAPQGEQFF
TRBV7-9,TRBJ2-3,CASSRTGESTDTQYF
TRBV6-5,TRBJ2-3,CASSYVEGRDTQYF